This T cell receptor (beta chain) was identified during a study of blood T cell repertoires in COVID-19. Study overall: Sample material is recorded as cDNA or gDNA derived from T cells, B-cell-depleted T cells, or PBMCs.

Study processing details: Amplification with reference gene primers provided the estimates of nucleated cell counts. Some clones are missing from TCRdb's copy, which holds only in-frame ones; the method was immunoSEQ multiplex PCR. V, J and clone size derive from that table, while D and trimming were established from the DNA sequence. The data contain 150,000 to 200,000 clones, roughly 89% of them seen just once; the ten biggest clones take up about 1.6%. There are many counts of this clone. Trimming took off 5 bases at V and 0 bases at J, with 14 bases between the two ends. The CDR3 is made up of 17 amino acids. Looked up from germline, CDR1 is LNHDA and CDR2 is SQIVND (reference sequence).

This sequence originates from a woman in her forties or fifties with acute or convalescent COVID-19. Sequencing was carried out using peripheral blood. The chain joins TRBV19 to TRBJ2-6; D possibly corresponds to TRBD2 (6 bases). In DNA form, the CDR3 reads TGTGCCAGTAGTCAGACGGGGACTTCCTCTGGGGCCAACGTCCTGACTTTC. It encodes CASSQTGTSSGANVLTF.